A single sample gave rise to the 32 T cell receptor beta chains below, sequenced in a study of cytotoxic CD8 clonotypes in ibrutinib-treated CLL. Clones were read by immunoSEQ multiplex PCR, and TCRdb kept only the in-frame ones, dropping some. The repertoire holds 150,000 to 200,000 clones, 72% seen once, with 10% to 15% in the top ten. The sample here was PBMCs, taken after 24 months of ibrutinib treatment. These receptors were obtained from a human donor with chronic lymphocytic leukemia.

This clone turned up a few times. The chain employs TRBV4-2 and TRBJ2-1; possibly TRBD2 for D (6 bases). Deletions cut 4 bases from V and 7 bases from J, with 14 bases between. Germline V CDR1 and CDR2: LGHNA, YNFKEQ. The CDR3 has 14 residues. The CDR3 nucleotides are TGTGCCAGCAGCCCAAAGGAGGGTATGAATGAGCAGTTCTTC. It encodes CASSPKEGMNEQFF.

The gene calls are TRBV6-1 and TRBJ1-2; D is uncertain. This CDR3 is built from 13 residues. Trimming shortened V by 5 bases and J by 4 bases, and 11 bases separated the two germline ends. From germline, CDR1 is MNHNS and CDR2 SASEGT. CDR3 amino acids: CASSSLDRYGYTF. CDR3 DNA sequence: TGTGCCAGCAGTAGTCTGGACCGCTATGGCTACACCTTC.

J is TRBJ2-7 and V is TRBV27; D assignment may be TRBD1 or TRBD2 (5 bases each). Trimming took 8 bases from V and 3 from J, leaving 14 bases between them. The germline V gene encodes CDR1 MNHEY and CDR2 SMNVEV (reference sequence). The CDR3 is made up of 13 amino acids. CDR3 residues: CASGVGEGYEQYF. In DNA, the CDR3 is TGTGCCAGCGGAGTGGGGGAAGGCTACGAGCAGTACTTC.

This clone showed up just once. The CDR3 here is CASSALLGETQYF. The CDR3 DNA reads as TGCGCCAGCAGCGCCTTACTAGGGGAGACCCAGTACTTC. The chain combines TRBV5-1 with TRBJ2-5; tentative D call: TRBD2 (5 bases). CDR3 length equals 13 residues. Looked up from germline, CDR1 is SGHRS and CDR2 is YFSETQ. V was trimmed by 4 bases and J by 5 bases, leaving 12 bases between them.

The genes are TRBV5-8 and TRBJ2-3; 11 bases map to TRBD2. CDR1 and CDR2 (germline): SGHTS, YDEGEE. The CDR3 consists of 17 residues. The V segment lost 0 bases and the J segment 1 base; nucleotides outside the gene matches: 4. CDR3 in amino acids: CASSLGVLAGGTDTQYF. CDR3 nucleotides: TGTGCCAGCAGCTTGGGAGTACTAGCGGGGGGCACAGATACGCAGTATTTT.

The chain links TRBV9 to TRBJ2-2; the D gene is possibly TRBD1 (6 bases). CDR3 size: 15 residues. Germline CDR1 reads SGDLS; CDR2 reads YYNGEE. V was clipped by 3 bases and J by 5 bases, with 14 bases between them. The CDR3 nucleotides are TGTGCCAGCAGCGCAACAGGGTGGGAAACCGGGGAGCTGTTTTTT. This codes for CASSATGWETGELFF.

CDR3 region: CASSLGKLELAGVTYEQYF. The CDR3 DNA reads TGTGCCAGCAGCTTAGGAAAACTCGAACTAGCGGGAGTTACCTACGAGCAGTACTTC. The V gene is TRBV7-9, the J gene TRBJ2-7, with 11 bases fitting TRBD2. Unmatched junction bases numbered 13, after V lost 1 base and J lost 2 bases. CDR1 is SEHNR and CDR2 is FQNEAQ in the germline V gene (reference sequence). This CDR3 is 19 amino acids long.

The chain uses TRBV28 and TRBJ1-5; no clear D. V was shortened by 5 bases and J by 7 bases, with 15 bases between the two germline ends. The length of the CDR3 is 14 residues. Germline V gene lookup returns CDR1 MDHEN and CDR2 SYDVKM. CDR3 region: CASSERTLGQPQHF. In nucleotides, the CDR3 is TGTGCCAGCAGTGAGAGGACCCTGGGGCAGCCCCAGCATTTT.

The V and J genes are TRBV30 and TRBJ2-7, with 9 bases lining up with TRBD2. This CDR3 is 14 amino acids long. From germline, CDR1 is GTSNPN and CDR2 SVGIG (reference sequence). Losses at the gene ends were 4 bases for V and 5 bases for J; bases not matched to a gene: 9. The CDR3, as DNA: TGTGCCTGGACAGCTAGCGGGATTTTCGACGAGCAGTACTTC. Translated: CAWTASGIFDEQYF.

The CDR3 loop reads CASSSAPTGGLETQYF. CDR3 sequence (DNA): TGCGCCAGCAGCTCAGCACCTACAGGGGGCCTAGAGACCCAGTACTTC. V gene TRBV5-1 combines with J gene TRBJ2-5, with 9 bases that match TRBD1. With V trimmed by 3 bases and J by 4 bases, 10 bases remained unmatched. This CDR3 is built from 16 residues. Per the germline V gene, CDR1 is SGHRS and CDR2 is YFSETQ.

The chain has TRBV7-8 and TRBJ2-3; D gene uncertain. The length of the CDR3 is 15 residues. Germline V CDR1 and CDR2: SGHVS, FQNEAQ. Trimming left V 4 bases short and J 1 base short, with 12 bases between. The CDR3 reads CASSSRNPRTDTQYF. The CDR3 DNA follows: TGTGCCAGCAGCTCAAGGAACCCCCGCACAGATACGCAGTATTTT.

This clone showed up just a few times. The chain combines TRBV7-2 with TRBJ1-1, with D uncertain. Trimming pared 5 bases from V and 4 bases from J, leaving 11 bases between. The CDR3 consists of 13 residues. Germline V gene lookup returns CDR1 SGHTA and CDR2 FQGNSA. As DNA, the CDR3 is TGTGCCAGCAGCCTCAGAGGAGGCACTGAAGCTTTCTTT. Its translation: CASSLRGGTEAFF.

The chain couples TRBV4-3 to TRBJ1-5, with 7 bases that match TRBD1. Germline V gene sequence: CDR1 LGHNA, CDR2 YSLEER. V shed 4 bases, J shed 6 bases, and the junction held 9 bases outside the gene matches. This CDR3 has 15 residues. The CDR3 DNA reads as TGCGCCAGCAGCCCTTCGTGGCAGGGGGGTCAGCCCCAGCATTTT. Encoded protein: CASSPSWQGGQPQHF.

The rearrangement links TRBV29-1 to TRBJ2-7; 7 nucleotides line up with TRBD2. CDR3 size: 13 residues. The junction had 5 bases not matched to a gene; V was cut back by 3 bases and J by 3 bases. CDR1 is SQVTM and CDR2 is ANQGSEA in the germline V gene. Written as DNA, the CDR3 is TGCAGCGTTGAGAGAAGGGAGGGCTACGAGCAGTACTTC. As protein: CSVERREGYEQYF.

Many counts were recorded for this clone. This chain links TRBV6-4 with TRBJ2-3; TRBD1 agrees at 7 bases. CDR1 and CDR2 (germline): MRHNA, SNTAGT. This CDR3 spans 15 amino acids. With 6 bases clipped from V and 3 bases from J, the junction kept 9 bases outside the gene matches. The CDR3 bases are TGTGCCAGCAGCCGGACAGGTGGCGGGACAGATACGCAGTATTTT. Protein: CASSRTGGGTDTQYF.

Here the CDR3 reads CASSEVGSSYNEQFF. The CDR3, as DNA: TGTGCCAGCAGTGAAGTCGGGAGTTCCTACAATGAGCAGTTCTTC. The gene calls are TRBV6-1 and TRBJ2-1; tentatively, D is TRBD2 (6 bases). The germline gives CDR1 MNHNS, CDR2 SASEGT. The CDR3 extends over 15 amino acids. V was cut by 1 base and J by 1 base, with 8 bases left in between.

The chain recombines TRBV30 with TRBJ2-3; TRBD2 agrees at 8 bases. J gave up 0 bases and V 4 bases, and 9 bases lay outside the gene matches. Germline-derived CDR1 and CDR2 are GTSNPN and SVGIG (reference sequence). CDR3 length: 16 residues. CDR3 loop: CAWTVGASGSTDTQYF. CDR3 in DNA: TGTGCCTGGACGGTGGGAGCTAGCGGGAGCACAGATACGCAGTATTTT.

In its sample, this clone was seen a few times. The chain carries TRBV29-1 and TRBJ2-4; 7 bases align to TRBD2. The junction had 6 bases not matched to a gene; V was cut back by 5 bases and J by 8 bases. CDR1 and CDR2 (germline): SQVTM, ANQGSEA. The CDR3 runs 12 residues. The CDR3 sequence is CSVRAGEYIQYF. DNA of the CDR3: TGCAGCGTTCGGGCGGGAGAATACATTCAGTACTTC. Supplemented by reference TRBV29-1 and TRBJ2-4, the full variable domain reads SAVISQKPSRDICQRGTSLTIQCQVDSQVTMMFWYRQQPGQSLTLIATANQGSEATYESGFVIDKFPISRPNLTFSTLTVSNMSPEDSSIYLCSVRAGEYIQYFGAGTRLSVL.

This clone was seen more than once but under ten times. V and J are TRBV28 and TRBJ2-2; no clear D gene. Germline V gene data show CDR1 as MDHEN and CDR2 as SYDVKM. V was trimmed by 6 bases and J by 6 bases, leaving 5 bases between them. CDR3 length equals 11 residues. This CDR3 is CASREAGELFF. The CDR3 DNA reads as TGTGCCAGCAGAGAGGCCGGGGAGCTGTTTTTT.

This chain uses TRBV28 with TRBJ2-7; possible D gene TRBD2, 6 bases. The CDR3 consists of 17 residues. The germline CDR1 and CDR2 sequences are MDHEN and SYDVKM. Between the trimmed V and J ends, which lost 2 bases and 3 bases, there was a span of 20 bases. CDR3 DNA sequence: TGTGCCAGCAGTTTAGGGGGTCTGGTTAGCGGCTACTACGAGCAGTACTTC. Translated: CASSLGGLVSGYYEQYF. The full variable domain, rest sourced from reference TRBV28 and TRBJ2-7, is DVKVTQSSRYLVKRTGEKVFLECVQDMDHENMFWYRQDPGLGLRLIYFSYDVKMKEKGDIPEGYSVSREKKERFSLILESASTNQTSMYLCASSLGGLVSGYYEQYFGPGTRLTVT.

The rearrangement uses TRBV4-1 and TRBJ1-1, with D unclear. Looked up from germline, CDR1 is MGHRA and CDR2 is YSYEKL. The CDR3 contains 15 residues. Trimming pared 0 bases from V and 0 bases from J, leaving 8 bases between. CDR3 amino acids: CASSQDLEVNTEAFF. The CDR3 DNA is TGCGCCAGCAGCCAAGATCTTGAGGTGAACACTGAAGCTTTCTTT.

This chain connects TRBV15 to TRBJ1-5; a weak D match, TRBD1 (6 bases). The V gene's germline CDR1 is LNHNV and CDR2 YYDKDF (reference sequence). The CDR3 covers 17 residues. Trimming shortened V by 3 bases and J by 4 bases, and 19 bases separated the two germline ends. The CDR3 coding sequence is TGTGCCACCAGCAGTCCTGACAGGCCTTACGGTAATCAGCCCCAGCATTTT. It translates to CATSSPDRPYGNQPQHF.

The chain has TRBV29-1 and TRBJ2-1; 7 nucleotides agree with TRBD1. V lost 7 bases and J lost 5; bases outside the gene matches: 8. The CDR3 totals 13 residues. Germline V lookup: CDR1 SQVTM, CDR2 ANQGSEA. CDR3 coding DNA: TGCAGCGCCGACAGGGATATAGACAATGAGCAGTTCTTC. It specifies CSADRDIDNEQFF.

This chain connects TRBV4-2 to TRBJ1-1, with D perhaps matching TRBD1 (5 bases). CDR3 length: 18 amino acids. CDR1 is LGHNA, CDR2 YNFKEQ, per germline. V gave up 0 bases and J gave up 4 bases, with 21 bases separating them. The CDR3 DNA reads TGTGCCAGCAGCCAAGATCCCGCAGGGAGGTTGAGGGTCACTGAAGCTTTCTTT. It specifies CASSQDPAGRLRVTEAFF.

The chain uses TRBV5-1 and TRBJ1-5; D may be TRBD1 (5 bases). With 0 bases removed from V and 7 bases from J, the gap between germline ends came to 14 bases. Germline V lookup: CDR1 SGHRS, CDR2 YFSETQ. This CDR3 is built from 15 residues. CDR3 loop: CASSLGAGSGQPQHF. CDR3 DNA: TGCGCCAGCAGCTTGGGGGCAGGGTCCGGGCAGCCCCAGCATTTT.

The CDR3 coding sequence is TGCAGCGTTGGGACTAGCGGGAGGGAACCGTTCTCTGAGCAGTTCTTC. Amino acids: CSVGTSGREPFSEQFF. V gene TRBV29-1 combines with J gene TRBJ2-1; 15 positions agree with TRBD2. The CDR3 has 16 residues. CDR1 and CDR2 from the germline V gene are SQVTM and ANQGSEA. With V trimmed by 4 bases and J by 9 bases, 10 bases remained unmatched.

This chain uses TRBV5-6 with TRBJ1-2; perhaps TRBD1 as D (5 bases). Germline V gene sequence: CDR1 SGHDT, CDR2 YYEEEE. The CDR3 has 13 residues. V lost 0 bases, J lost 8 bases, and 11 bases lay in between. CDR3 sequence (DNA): TGTGCCAGCAGCTTGGGACAGTCGAGGGGCTACACCTTC. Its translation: CASSLGQSRGYTF.

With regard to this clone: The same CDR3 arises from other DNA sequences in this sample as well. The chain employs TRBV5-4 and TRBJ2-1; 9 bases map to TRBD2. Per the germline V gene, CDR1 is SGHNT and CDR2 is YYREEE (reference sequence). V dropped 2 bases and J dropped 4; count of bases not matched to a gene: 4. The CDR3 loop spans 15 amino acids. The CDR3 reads CASSLGTSGYNEQFF. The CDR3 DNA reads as TGTGCCAGCAGCTTAGGTACTAGCGGGTACAATGAGCAGTTCTTC.

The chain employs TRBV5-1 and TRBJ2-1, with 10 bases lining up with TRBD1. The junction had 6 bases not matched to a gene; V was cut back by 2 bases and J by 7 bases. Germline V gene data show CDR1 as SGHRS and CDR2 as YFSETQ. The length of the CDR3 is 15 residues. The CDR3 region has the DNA TGCGCCAGCAGCTTTGGGGACAGGGGACCTAATGAGCAGTTCTTC. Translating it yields CASSFGDRGPNEQFF.

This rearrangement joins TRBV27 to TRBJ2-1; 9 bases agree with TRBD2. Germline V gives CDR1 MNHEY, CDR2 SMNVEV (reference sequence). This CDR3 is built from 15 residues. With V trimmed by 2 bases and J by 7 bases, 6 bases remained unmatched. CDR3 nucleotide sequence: TGTGCCAGCAGTTTAACGCGACTAGCGGTTAATGAGCAGTTCTTC. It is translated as CASSLTRLAVNEQFF.

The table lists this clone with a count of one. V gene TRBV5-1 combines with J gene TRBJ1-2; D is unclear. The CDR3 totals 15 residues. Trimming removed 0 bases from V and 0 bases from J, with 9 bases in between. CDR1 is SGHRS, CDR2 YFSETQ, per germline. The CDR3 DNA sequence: TGCGCCAGCAGCTTGGAACAGACGACTAACTATGGCTACACCTTC. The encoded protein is CASSLEQTTNYGYTF.

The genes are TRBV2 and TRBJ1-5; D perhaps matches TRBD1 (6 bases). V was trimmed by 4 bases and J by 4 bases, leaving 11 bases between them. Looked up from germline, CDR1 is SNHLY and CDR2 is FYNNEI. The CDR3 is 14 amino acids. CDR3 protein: CASSADRWNQPQHF. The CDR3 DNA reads TGTGCCAGCAGTGCCGACAGGTGGAATCAGCCCCAGCATTTT.